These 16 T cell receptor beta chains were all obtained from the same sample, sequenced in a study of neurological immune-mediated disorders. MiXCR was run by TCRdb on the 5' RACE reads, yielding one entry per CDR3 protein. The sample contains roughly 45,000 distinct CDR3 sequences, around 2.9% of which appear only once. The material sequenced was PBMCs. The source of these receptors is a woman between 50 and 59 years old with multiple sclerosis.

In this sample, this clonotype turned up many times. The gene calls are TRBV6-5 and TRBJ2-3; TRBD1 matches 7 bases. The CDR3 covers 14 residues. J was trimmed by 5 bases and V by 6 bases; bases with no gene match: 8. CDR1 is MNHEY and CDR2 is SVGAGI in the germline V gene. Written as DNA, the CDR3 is TGTGCCAGCAGACCACACCAGGGGGTAGATACGCAGTATTTT. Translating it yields CASRPHQGVDTQYF.

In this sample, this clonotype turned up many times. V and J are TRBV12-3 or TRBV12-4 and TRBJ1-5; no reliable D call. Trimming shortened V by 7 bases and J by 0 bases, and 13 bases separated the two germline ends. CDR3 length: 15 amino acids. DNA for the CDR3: TGTGCCAGCACCACGGGTCCATATAGCAATCAGCCCCAGCATTTT. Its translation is CASTTGPYSNQPQHF.

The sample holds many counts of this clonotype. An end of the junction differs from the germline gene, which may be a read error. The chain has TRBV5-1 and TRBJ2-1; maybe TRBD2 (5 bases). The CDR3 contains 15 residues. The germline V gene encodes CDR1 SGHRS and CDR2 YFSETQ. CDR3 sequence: CASSFEGTSDNEQFF. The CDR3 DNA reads TGCGCCAGCAGCTTTGAGGGAACCTCCGACAATGAGCAGTTCTTC.

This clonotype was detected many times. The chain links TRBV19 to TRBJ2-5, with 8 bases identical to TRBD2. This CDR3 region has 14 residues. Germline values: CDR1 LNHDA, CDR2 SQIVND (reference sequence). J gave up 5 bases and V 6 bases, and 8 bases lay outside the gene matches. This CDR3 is CASRDLAGGETQYF. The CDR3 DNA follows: TGTGCCAGTAGAGATCTAGCGGGTGGTGAGACCCAGTACTTC.

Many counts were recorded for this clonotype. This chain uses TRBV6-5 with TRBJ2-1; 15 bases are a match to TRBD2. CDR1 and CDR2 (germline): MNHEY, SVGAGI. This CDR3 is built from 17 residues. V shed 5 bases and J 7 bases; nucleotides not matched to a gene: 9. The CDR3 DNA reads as TGTGCCAGCAGTCGGGGGGGACTAGCGGGAGGTCGGAATGAGCAGTTCTTC. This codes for CASSRGGLAGGRNEQFF.

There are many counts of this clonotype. The CDR3 DNA follows: TGTGCCAGCAGTTCCAACCTTCCCCTGGGAAACAATGAGCAGTTCTTC. This translates into CASSSNLPLGNNEQFF. The chain carries TRBV28 and TRBJ2-1; no clear D gene. Looked up from germline, CDR1 is MDHEN and CDR2 is SYDVKM. This CDR3 has 16 amino acids. V lost 4 bases to trimming and J lost 5 bases, with 18 bases between them.

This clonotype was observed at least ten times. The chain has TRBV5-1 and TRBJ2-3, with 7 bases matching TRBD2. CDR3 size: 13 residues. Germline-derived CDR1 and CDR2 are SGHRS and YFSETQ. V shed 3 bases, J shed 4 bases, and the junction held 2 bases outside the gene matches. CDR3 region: CASSWAGADTQYF. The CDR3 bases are TGCGCCAGCAGCTGGGCGGGGGCAGATACGCAGTATTTT.

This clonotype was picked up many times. The CDR3 DNA is TGTGCCAGCAGTTTGGGGACTAGCGGGAGGACCGATACGCAGTATTTT. Its protein product is CASSLGTSGRTDTQYF. J is TRBJ2-3 and V is TRBV12-3 or TRBV12-4; 15 bases match TRBD2. V shed 3 bases, J shed 6 bases, and the junction held 4 bases outside the gene matches. The CDR3 runs to 16 residues.

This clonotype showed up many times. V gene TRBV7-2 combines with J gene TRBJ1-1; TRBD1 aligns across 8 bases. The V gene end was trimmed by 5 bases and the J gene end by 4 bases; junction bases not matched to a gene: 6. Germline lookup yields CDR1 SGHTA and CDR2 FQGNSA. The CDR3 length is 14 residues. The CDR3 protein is CASSPGQGGTEAFF. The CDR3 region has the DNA TGTGCCAGCAGCCCCGGACAGGGAGGCACTGAAGCTTTCTTT.

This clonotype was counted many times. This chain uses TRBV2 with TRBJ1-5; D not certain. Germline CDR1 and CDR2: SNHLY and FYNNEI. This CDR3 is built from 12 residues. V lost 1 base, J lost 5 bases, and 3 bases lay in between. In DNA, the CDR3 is TGTGCCAGCAGTGAAGAAGATCAGCCCCAGCATTTT. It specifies CASSEEDQPQHF.

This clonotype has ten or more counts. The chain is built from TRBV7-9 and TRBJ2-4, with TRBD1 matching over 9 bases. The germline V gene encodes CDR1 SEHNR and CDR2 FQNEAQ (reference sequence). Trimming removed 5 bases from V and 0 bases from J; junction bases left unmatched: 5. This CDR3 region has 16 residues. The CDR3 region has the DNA TGTGCCAGCAGCCTCCCGGACAGGGGAGCCAAAAACATTCAGTACTTC. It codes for CASSLPDRGAKNIQYF. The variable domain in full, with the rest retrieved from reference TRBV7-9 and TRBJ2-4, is DTGVSQNPRHKITKRGQNVTFRCDPISEHNRLYWYRQTLGQGPEFLTYFQNEAQLEKSRLLSDRFSAERPKGSFSTLEIQRTEQGDSAMYLCASSLPDRGAKNIQYFGAGTRLSVL.

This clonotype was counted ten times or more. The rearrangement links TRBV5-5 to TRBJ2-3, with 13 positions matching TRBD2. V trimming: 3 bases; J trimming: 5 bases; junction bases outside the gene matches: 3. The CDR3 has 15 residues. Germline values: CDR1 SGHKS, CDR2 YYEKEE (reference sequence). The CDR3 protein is CASSWTSGGIDTQYF. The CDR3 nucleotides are TGTGCCAGCAGCTGGACTAGCGGGGGAATAGATACGCAGTATTTT.

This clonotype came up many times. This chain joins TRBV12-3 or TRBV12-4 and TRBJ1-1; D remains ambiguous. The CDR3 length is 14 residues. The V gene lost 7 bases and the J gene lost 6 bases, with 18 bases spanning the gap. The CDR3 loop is CASTQSAGNAEAFF. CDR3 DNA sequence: TGTGCCAGCACCCAAAGCGCGGGCAACGCTGAAGCTTTCTTT.

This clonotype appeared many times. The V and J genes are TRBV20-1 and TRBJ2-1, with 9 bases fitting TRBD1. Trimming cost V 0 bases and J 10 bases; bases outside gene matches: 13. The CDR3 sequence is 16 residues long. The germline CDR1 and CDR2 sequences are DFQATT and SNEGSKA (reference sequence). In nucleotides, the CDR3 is TGCAGTGCTAGAGATCCCCCCCCCACAGGGGGCGCGGAGCAGTTCTTC. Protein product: CSARDPPPTGGAEQFF.

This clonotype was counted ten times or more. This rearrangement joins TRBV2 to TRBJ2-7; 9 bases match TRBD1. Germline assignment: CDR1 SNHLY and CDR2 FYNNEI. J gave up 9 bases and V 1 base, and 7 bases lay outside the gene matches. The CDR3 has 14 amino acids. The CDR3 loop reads CASSEGTGAFRQYF. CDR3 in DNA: TGTGCCAGCAGTGAAGGGACAGGGGCTTTTAGGCAGTACTTC.

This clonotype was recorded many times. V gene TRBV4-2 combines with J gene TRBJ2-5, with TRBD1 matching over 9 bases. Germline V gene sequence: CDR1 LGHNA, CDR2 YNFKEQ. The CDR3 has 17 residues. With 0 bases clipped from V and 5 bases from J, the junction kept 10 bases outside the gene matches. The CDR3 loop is CASSQEGPGQGWETQYF. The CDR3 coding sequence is TGTGCCAGCAGCCAAGAAGGGCCGGGACAGGGATGGGAGACCCAGTACTTC.